This T cell receptor (beta chain) was found in a study of blood T cell repertoires in COVID-19. For the study at large: COVID-19 samples collected from the United States, Italy and Spain covered acute and convalescent phases.

Original data processing: Amplification with reference gene primers provided the estimates of nucleated cell counts. Generated by immunoSEQ multiplex PCR, the TCRdb table keeps only in-frame clones and is missing some. The DNA was the basis for D and trimming; V, J and clone size are from that table. The table lists roughly 170,000 clones, about 90% of them singletons. Trimming took 5 bases from V and 8 from J, leaving 9 bases between them. Germline V gives CDR1 SEHNR, CDR2 FQNEAQ (reference sequence). The CDR3 contains 11 residues. This clone was counted only a few times. J is TRBJ1-2 and V is TRBV7-9; tentative D call: TRBD1 (5 bases). The sequenced material came from peripheral blood. The receptor's source is a man between 65 and 80 years old with active or convalescent COVID-19. The CDR3 is CASSVKGGYTF. Here the CDR3 DNA reads TGTGCCAGCAGCGTCAAGGGGGGCTACACCTTC.